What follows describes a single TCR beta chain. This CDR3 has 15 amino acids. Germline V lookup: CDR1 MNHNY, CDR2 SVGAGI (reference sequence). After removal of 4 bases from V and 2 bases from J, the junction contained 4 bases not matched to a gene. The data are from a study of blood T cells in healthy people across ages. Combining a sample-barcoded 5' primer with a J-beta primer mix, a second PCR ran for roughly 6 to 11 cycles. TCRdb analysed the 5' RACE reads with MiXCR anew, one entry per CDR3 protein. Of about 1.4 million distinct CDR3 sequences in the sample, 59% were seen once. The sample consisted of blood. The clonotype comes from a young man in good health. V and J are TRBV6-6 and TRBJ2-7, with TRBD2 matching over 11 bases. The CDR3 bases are TGTGCCAGCAGTTCGACTAGCGGGACCCCCTACGAGCAGTACTTC. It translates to CASSSTSGTPYEQYF.